The 7 T cell receptor beta chains below were found in one sample sequenced in a study of T cell responses to AZD1222 COVID-19 vaccine. TCRdb's table, derived via immunoSEQ multiplex PCR, lists solely in-frame clones and lacks some. The table includes around 20,000 clones, roughly 83% detected once. This specimen consisted of peripheral blood, obtained 28 days after the second AZD1222 dose. The receptor set was obtained from an adult who received the AZD1222 COVID-19 vaccine.

The chain has TRBV2 and TRBJ2-2; 8 bases fit TRBD1. The CDR3 has 15 residues. V lost 6 bases, J lost 0 bases, and 3 bases stayed unmatched. Germline V gene sequence: CDR1 SNHLY, CDR2 FYNNEI. The CDR3 coding sequence is TGTGCCAGCAGGGACAGGGTCACGAACACCGGGGAGCTGTTTTTT. Protein: CASRDRVTNTGELFF.

This clone has only a few counts. The chain has TRBV9 and TRBJ2-3, with D possibly matching TRBD1 (5 bases). This CDR3 contains 15 residues. From germline, CDR1 is SGDLS and CDR2 YYNGEE. V shed 0 bases and J shed 2 bases, with 10 bases lying between them. Here the CDR3 reads CASSVDNRFTDTQYF. CDR3 nucleotides: TGTGCCAGCAGCGTAGATAACAGGTTCACAGATACGCAGTATTTT.

This clone was counted between two and nine times. The genes are TRBV27 and TRBJ2-3, with D perhaps assigned TRBD1 or TRBD2 (6 bases each). Per the germline V gene, CDR1 is MNHEY and CDR2 is SMNVEV (reference sequence). There are 15 residues in the CDR3. V lost 5 bases to trimming and J lost 2 bases, with 14 bases between them. CDR3 protein: CASSLRGLPTDTQYF. The DNA for the CDR3 is TGTGCCAGCAGTCTCAGGGGACTTCCCACAGATACGCAGTATTTT.

The gene calls are TRBV5-1 and TRBJ2-5; 11 nucleotides agree with TRBD2. Trimming removed 1 base from V and 2 bases from J; junction bases left unmatched: 7. Germline V CDR1 and CDR2: SGHRS, YFSETQ. The CDR3 extends over 17 amino acids. In DNA form, the CDR3 reads TGCGCCAGCAGCTTGAATCGGCTAGCGGGGGGACAAGAGACCCAGTACTTC. It encodes CASSLNRLAGGQETQYF.

This clone has a handful of counts. The chain recombines TRBV28 with TRBJ1-5; 8 bases are shared with TRBD1. Germline V CDR1 and CDR2: MDHEN, SYDVKM. The CDR3 is 16 residues long. The junction had 9 bases not matched to a gene; V was cut back by 6 bases and J by 2 bases. The CDR3 region has the DNA TGTGCCAGCAGGCCGGCTGGACAGGGAGGCAATCAGCCCCAGCATTTT. This sequence encodes CASRPAGQGGNQPQHF.

The genes are TRBV19 and TRBJ1-1; 7 bases align to TRBD1. Germline V gives CDR1 LNHDA, CDR2 SQIVND (reference sequence). The CDR3 loop spans 13 amino acids. J gave up 4 bases and V 7 bases, and 6 bases lay outside the gene matches. The CDR3 here is CASNDRAGTEAFF. In DNA form, the CDR3 reads TGTGCCAGTAACGACAGGGCCGGCACTGAAGCTTTCTTT.

The gene calls are TRBV2 and TRBJ1-2; TRBD1 is a possible D gene (6 bases). The CDR3 consists of 15 residues. Germline CDR1 reads SNHLY; CDR2 reads FYNNEI. Trimming removed 7 bases from V and 0 bases from J, with 15 bases in between. The CDR3 loop reads CASTPLRGANYGYTF. In nucleotides, the CDR3 is TGTGCCAGCACCCCCCTCAGGGGTGCTAACTATGGCTACACCTTC. Supplemented by reference TRBV2 and TRBJ1-2, the full variable domain reads EPEVTQTPSHQVTQMGQEVILRCVPISNHLYFYWYRQILGQKVEFLVSFYNNEISEKSEIFDDQFSVERPDGSNFTLKIRSTKLEDSAMYFCASTPLRGANYGYTFGSGTRLTVV.